This entry describes one T cell receptor beta chain. Antigen specificity is unknown. This entry is derived from a study of graft-versus-host responses after intestinal transplantation. Study-level information: Transplant types were multivisceral, liver-intestinal, or isolated intestinal.

This CDR3 spans 14 amino acids. CDR1 MGHDK and CDR2 SYGVNS come from the germline V gene. V lost 6 bases to trimming and J lost 7 bases; unmatched junction nucleotides: 4. Libraries were prepared by immunoSEQ multiplex PCR; TCRdb keeps only in-frame clonotypes and omits some of them. The table shows about 91,000 clones, with roughly 90% occurring only once. The rearrangement links TRBV25-1 to TRBJ1-6; 9 bases map to TRBD1. The sample was unstimulated CD4+ T cells sorted from spleen or lymph node cells, taken before transplant. The TCR sequence derives from a human donor who was the organ donor for an intestinal transplant. The chain's CDR3 is CASRGDRENSPLHF. The CDR3 region has the DNA TGTGCCAGCAGGGGGGACAGGGAGAATTCACCCCTCCACTTT. The full variable domain, with the rest looked up from reference TRBV25-1 and TRBJ1-6, is EADIYQTPRYLVIGTGKKITLECSQTMGHDKMYWYQQDPGMELHLIHYSYGVNSTEKGDLSSESTVSRIRTEHFPLTLESARPSHTSQYLCASRGDRENSPLHFGNGTRLTVT.